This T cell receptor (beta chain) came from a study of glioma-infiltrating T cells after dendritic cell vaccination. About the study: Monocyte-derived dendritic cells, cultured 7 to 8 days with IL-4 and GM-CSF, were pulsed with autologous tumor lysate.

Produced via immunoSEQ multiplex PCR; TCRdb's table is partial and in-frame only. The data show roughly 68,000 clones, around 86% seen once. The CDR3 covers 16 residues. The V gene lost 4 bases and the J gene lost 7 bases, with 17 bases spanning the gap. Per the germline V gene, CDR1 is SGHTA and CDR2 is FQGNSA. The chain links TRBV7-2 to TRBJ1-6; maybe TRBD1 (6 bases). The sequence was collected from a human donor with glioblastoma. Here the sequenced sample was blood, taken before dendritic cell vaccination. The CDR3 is CASSSTQGTVNSPLHF. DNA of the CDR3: TGTGCCAGCAGCTCTACGCAGGGGACGGTGAATTCACCCCTCCACTTT.